This TCR beta chain is from a study of response to subunit inactivated influenza vaccine (dated by TCRdb to between 2017 and 2018). As for the study more broadly: The study used deep quantitative T cell receptor repertoire profiling to track responses to a trivalent subunit inactivated influenza vaccine.

Measured from the cysteine to the phenylalanine, the CDR3 is 15 residues long. This entry keeps only the CDR3 DNA: 45 bases, framed from base 1. Here V drops 5 bases and J drops 5 bases, and the junction holds 5 bases not matched to any gene. Taken from the germline V gene, the CDR1 and CDR2 loops are MDHEN and SYDVKM. Libraries came from RT-PCR. Reads for this sample came from an Illumina HiSeq 2500. TCRdb itself trimmed the public reads at Q25 with fastp, ran MiXCR and retained productive beta chains. Here each entry gathers all rows of one CDR3 protein and keeps the most common genes and DNA. The sample table holds some 550,000 distinct CDR3 sequences, of which around 21% were seen once. Of the sample, 2.5% to 3% falls within the top ten clones. Overall study results and their limits: The authors proposed that each seasonal influenza vaccination may bring in only a limited number of new T cells.

This clonotype has just a few counts. This clone's antigen is unknown. No quality values exist for individual bases; no much larger clone is one base distant. The data also belong to a second study, concerning T cells expressing NK-cell markers. That second report states: 5'RACE template switching, by which a universal primer site and unique molecular identifiers were added, was used to make TCR beta cDNA libraries. In sorted CD3+CD56+NKG2C+, CD3+CD56+NKG2C- and CD3+CD56-NKG2C+ T-cell subsets from eight or nine donors, TCR beta-chain repertoires were profiled. Among the eight sequenced donors, seven were HCMV-seropositive and one was HCMV-seronegative. To restrict sorting to alphabetaTCR-expressing T cells, an anti-gammadeltaTCR antibody was added in several experiments. In several donors, the dominant CD3+CD56+NKG2C+ clonotypes were found to rank among the top 10 CD8+ clonotypes and to make up about 1.0-8% of CD8+ T cells. Those dominant clonotypes were again the most abundant among CD3+CD56-NKG2C+ cells in several donors, at 28.3-60.1%. Whether the expanded NKG2C-expressing T cell clones were specific for HCMV antigens remained unclear. The study sequenced eight donors, all healthy volunteers chosen at random: three men and five women. HCMV serostatus was determined by detecting HCMV-specific IgG in serum with a commercial ELISA kit. Ficoll density gradient centrifugation was used to isolate peripheral blood mononuclear cells from blood. CD4+ and CD8+ T cells were isolated from PBMC by magnetic immunoseparation with Miltenyi isolation kits. Priming for cDNA synthesis came from the TCR beta constant segment, and two successive PCR amplification steps followed. Sequencing of the libraries produced 2 x 150 bp reads on Illumina HiSeq 2000/2500, MiSeq or NextSeq. Reads were demultiplexed and grouped by UMI with MIGEC, and clonotypes were assembled and quantified with MiTCR. To exclude erroneous sequences, only TCR cDNA sequences supported by at least two reads were retained. The tcR package was used for downstream repertoire analysis, and clonotypes were matched between fractions using CDR3 nucleotide sequence together with V segment. VDJmatch was used to annotate antigen specificity against VDJdb, with one amino acid substitution allowed in CDR3.

This chain joins TRBV28 to TRBJ2-1; 11 bases in the middle match TRBD2. The TCR comes from a man aged 45-60 years who received an inactivated influenza vaccine. Donor details come from another sample of the same person, matched by shared clones. This sample comprised CD4+ T cells sorted from PBMCs, obtained 11 to 12 days after vaccination. The nucleotide sequence is given as TGTGCCAGCAGTAACCCTAGCGGGGGGAACAATGAGCAGTTCTTC. It is translated as CASSNPSGGNNEQFF.